The 32 T cell receptor beta chains in this list originate from one sample, sequenced in a study of shared clonotypes between healthy human individuals. Method: immunoSEQ multiplex PCR; TCRdb's copy keeps in-frame clones and lacks some. The sample records 2,500,000 or so clones, around 90% being singletons. The material sequenced was naive CD4+ T cells sorted from blood. The subset: CD45RA+ positively selected. The receptor set was obtained from a young man in good health.

This rearrangement joins TRBV28 to TRBJ1-1; D not certain. CDR3 length equals 14 residues. From germline, CDR1 is MDHEN and CDR2 SYDVKM. V was cut by 5 bases and J by 1 base, with 11 bases left in between. CDR3 DNA sequence: TGTGCCAGCAGTCACCCTTATGGGAACACTGAAGCTTTCTTT. Amino acids: CASSHPYGNTEAFF.

This chain connects TRBV4-1 to TRBJ2-5, with a weak D call TRBD1 (5 bases). The germline V gene encodes CDR1 MGHRA and CDR2 YSYEKL. The V gene lost 2 bases and the J gene lost 3 bases, with 10 bases spanning the gap. This CDR3 has 14 amino acids. The CDR3 nucleotides read TGCGCCAGCAGCCAACTCTCCAGGGAAGAGACCCAGTACTTC. Protein product: CASSQLSREETQYF.

The chain is built from TRBV10-3 and TRBJ2-2, with D unclear. The germline V gene encodes CDR1 ENHRY and CDR2 SYGVKD. This CDR3 is 14 amino acids long. The V end lost 6 bases, the J end lost 4 bases, and 12 bases lay between the germline ends. The DNA for the CDR3 is TGTGCCATCAGGACCCAGGAAGGCACCGGGGAGCTGTTTTTT. This translates into CAIRTQEGTGELFF.

This chain connects TRBV14 to TRBJ1-6, with unresolved D. Trimming stripped 1 base from V and 9 bases from J, with 7 bases between. Germline V CDR1 and CDR2: SGHDN, FVKESK. The CDR3 sequence is 13 residues long. CDR3 protein: CASSQASGSPLHF. The CDR3, as DNA: TGTGCCAGCAGCCAAGCGAGTGGTTCACCCCTCCACTTT.

The chain joins TRBV5-1 to TRBJ1-2; TRBD1 matches 7 bases. CDR1 is SGHRS, CDR2 YFSETQ, per germline. Trimming at V came to 3 bases and at J to 8 bases, leaving 10 bases not matched to a gene. This CDR3 spans 14 amino acids. CDR3 sequence (DNA): TGCGCCAGCAGCTCCCTCGGGACAGAAGGCGGCTACACCTTC. Amino acid sequence: CASSSLGTEGGYTF.

This chain connects TRBV28 to TRBJ2-3; weak D call: TRBD1 (5 bases). Germline V gene data show CDR1 as MDHEN and CDR2 as SYDVKM. Trimming shortened V by 5 bases and J by 10 bases, and 13 bases separated the two germline ends. The CDR3 totals 12 residues. The CDR3 DNA follows: TGTGCCAGCAGTCCCCCCCAAGGGGCGCAGTATTTT. It specifies CASSPPQGAQYF.

Regarding this clone: This specimen includes other DNA sequences encoding the same CDR3. This chain's CDR3 is CASSSDSYEQYF. In nucleotides, the CDR3 is TGCGCCAGCAGCTCGGACTCCTACGAGCAGTACTTC. The chain joins TRBV5-1 to TRBJ2-7, with D unclear. The CDR3 consists of 12 residues. V was cut by 3 bases and J by 0 bases, with 4 bases left in between. Per germline, CDR1 SGHRS and CDR2 YFSETQ.

This clone was seen a few times. The V and J genes are TRBV7-9 and TRBJ1-4; D possibly corresponds to TRBD1 (6 bases). Germline V lookup: CDR1 SEHNR, CDR2 FQNEAQ (reference sequence). The CDR3 is 14 residues long. The V and J ends lost 5 bases and 8 bases respectively, with 15 bases between them. This chain's CDR3 is CASSPTGTQEKLFF. In nucleotides, the CDR3 is TGTGCCAGCAGCCCCACCGGGACACAAGAAAAACTGTTTTTT.

The chain links TRBV5-4 to TRBJ2-2; D unclear. This CDR3 spans 14 amino acids. V lost 1 base, J lost 1 base, and 5 bases lay in between. Germline V gives CDR1 SGHNT, CDR2 YYREEE (reference sequence). The CDR3, as DNA: TGTGCCAGCAGCTTGTCCGGGAACACCGGGGAGCTGTTTTTT. It translates to CASSLSGNTGELFF.

The chain combines TRBV5-1 with TRBJ2-6, with D possibly called TRBD1 or TRBD2 (5 bases each). CDR1 and CDR2 from the germline V gene are SGHRS and YFSETQ. The CDR3 consists of 17 residues. Trimming pared 4 bases from V and 2 bases from J, leaving 16 bases between. This CDR3 is CASSLRGLGPGANVLTF. The CDR3 DNA follows: TGCGCCAGCAGCCTGAGGGGTCTCGGTCCTGGGGCCAACGTCCTGACTTTC.

In DNA, the CDR3 is TGTGCCAGCAGCTTCTCCACTACGGTGACCAAGAGCTCTGGAAACACCATATATTTT. Its protein is CASSFSTTVTKSSGNTIYF. The V gene is TRBV7-6, the J gene TRBJ1-3; D call uncertain. V shed 3 bases and J shed 0 bases, with 21 bases lying between them. Germline V CDR1 and CDR2: SGHVS, FNYEAQ. The CDR3 has 19 residues.

V usage is TRBV11-2 and J usage is TRBJ2-1; D is ambiguous. Trimming took off 4 bases at V and 2 bases at J, with 6 bases between the two ends. This CDR3 comprises 13 residues. Germline V gives CDR1 SGHAT, CDR2 FQNNGV. The CDR3 region has the DNA TGTGCCAGCAGCTCGTTACCCTACAATGAGCAGTTCTTC. Protein product: CASSSLPYNEQFF.

The chain combines TRBV6-5 with TRBJ2-7; 7 nucleotides line up with TRBD2. With 7 bases clipped from V and 2 bases from J, the junction kept 5 bases outside the gene matches. The CDR3 spans 13 residues. CDR1 MNHEY and CDR2 SVGAGI come from the germline V gene. CDR3 amino acids: CASNSGGTYEQYF. The CDR3 region has the DNA TGTGCCAGCAATTCGGGGGGTACCTACGAGCAGTACTTC.

This chain uses TRBV5-1 with TRBJ2-7, with D tentatively TRBD1 (6 bases). Trimming took off 0 bases at V and 1 base at J, with 14 bases between the two ends. Germline CDR1 reads SGHRS; CDR2 reads YFSETQ. This CDR3 region has 16 residues. For the CDR3, the DNA is TGCGCCAGCAGCTTGGATGGGGGCCCGACTTCCTACGAGCAGTACTTC. Translation: CASSLDGGPTSYEQYF.

The chain recombines TRBV21-1 with TRBJ2-3; the D call in the table, TRBD1, was not verified against the DNA. TRBV21-1 is marked as a pseudogene. The CDR3 sequence is 20 residues long. The CDR3 nucleotides read TGTGCCAGCAGCAAAGGGCTATGGACAGAAACCGGGTCCTATCCGTATACGCAGTATTTT. The encoded protein is CASSKGLWTETGSYPYTQYF.

Here the CDR3 reads CASSPGGISNQPQHF. The CDR3 DNA reads as TGTGCCAGCAGCCCAGGGGGGATTAGCAATCAGCCCCAGCATTTT. V and J are TRBV6-1 and TRBJ1-5, with TRBD1 identical over 7 bases. The CDR3 is 15 residues long. V shed 6 bases, J shed 0 bases, and the junction held 5 bases outside the gene matches. Germline values: CDR1 MNHNS, CDR2 SASEGT.

The chain has TRBV10-1 and TRBJ2-4; possible D gene TRBD2, 6 bases. Trimming left V 0 bases short and J 9 bases short, with 9 bases between. The CDR3 loop spans 13 amino acids. Germline lookup yields CDR1 WNHNN and CDR2 SYGVQD (reference sequence). This CDR3 is CASSESKGGIQYF. DNA of the CDR3: TGCGCCAGCAGTGAGTCCAAGGGAGGCATTCAGTACTTC.

CDR3 amino acids: CASGRGAEETQYF. CDR3 in DNA: TGTGCCAGCGGGCGGGGGGCGGAAGAGACCCAGTACTTC. This chain links TRBV5-4 with TRBJ2-5, with 8 bases matching TRBD2. V lost 7 bases, J lost 3 bases, and 5 bases stayed unmatched. CDR3 size: 13 residues. Germline V gene data show CDR1 as SGHNT and CDR2 as YYREEE (reference sequence).

The chain joins TRBV6-6 to TRBJ2-2; D may correspond to TRBD1 or TRBD2 (5 bases each). The V gene's germline CDR1 is MNHNY and CDR2 SVGAGI (reference sequence). This CDR3 contains 14 residues. V was clipped by 7 bases and J by 4 bases, with 13 bases between them. CDR3 DNA: TGTGCCAGCACCCAAGAGGGGTCCACCGGGGAGCTGTTTTTT. This sequence encodes CASTQEGSTGELFF.

V and J are TRBV18 and TRBJ1-2, with a possible D match to TRBD1 (6 bases). Trimming shortened V by 0 bases and J by 5 bases, and 10 bases separated the two germline ends. Germline V gives CDR1 KGHSH, CDR2 LQKENI. The CDR3 length is 14 residues. The CDR3 sequence: CASSPPTGGYGYTF. CDR3 in DNA: TGTGCCAGCTCACCACCGACAGGTGGATATGGCTACACCTTC.

With respect to this clone: The germline gene is not matched at one end of the junction; a read error may be the cause. This sample also contains other DNA sequences that code for the same CDR3. The J gene is TRBJ1-4, the V gene TRBV15, with D tentatively TRBD1 (6 bases). In germline, CDR1 is LNHNV, CDR2 YYDKDF (reference sequence). The CDR3 consists of 13 residues. CDR3 sequence: CATSRDPGEKLFF. CDR3 nucleotides: TGTGCCACCAGCAGAGATCCAGGGGAAAAGCTGTTTTTT.

V usage is TRBV7-2 and J usage is TRBJ2-5, with 12 nucleotides matching TRBD2. The CDR3 spans 14 residues. Trimming removed 6 bases from V and 7 bases from J; junction bases left unmatched: 6. Germline CDR1 and CDR2: SGHTA and FQGNSA. The DNA of the CDR3 is TGTGCCAGCAGGAGGACTAGCGGGATGGGGACCCAGTACTTC. This gives the protein CASRRTSGMGTQYF.

This chain links TRBV11-3 with TRBJ2-2; no clear D. The V end was cut by 4 bases, the J end by 3 bases, with 3 bases between. The CDR3 runs 12 residues. The germline V gene encodes CDR1 SGHNT and CDR2 YENEEA. This CDR3 reads CASSYHTGELFF. The CDR3 DNA is TGTGCCAGCAGCTACCACACCGGGGAGCTGTTTTTT.

The chain employs TRBV7-9 and TRBJ2-7; no reliable D call. Germline loops: CDR1 SEHNR, CDR2 FQNEAQ (reference sequence). This CDR3 comprises 15 residues. The V gene lost 1 base and the J gene lost 2 bases, with 12 bases spanning the gap. CDR3 residues: CASSLGAISPYEQYF. The CDR3 nucleotides read TGTGCCAGCAGCTTAGGGGCCATCTCCCCCTACGAGCAGTACTTC. Supplemented by reference TRBV7-9 and TRBJ2-7, the full variable domain reads DTGVSQNPRHKITKRGQNVTFRCDPISEHNRLYWYRQTLGQGPEFLTYFQNEAQLEKSRLLSDRFSAERPKGSFSTLEIQRTEQGDSAMYLCASSLGAISPYEQYFGPGTRLTVT.

Comments on this clone: Other DNA sequences within the sample encode an identical CDR3. This chain connects TRBV6-1 to TRBJ1-3, with TRBD1 identical over 7 bases. CDR1 MNHNS and CDR2 SASEGT come from the germline V gene. The CDR3 extends over 15 amino acids. V dropped 3 bases and J dropped 4; count of bases not matched to a gene: 6. CDR3 residues: CASSEGTVRGNTIYF. CDR3 bases: TGTGCCAGCAGTGAGGGGACAGTTCGCGGAAACACCATATATTTT.

The rearrangement links TRBV15 to TRBJ1-1; TRBD1 matches at 9 bases. J was trimmed by 4 bases and V by 6 bases; bases with no gene match: 6. This CDR3 is 14 amino acids long. Per germline, CDR1 LNHNV and CDR2 YYDKDF (reference sequence). CDR3 sequence: CATSTKQGATEAFF. The DNA of the CDR3 is TGTGCCACCAGTACAAAACAGGGGGCCACTGAAGCTTTCTTT.

Of note for this clone: Additional DNA sequences in this sample encode the identical CDR3. The chain links TRBV5-1 to TRBJ1-2, with TRBD1 matching over 8 bases. The junction had 6 bases not matched to a gene; V was cut back by 3 bases and J by 5 bases. CDR3 length equals 14 residues. The germline V gene has CDR1 SGHRS and CDR2 YFSETQ. The chain's CDR3 is CASSSQGADYGYTF. Written as DNA, the CDR3 is TGCGCCAGCAGCTCTCAGGGGGCAGATTATGGCTACACCTTC. The full variable domain, with the rest looked up from reference TRBV5-1 and TRBJ1-2, is KAGVTQTPRYLIKTRGQQVTLSCSPISGHRSVSWYQQTPGQGLQFLFEYFSETQRNKGNFPGRFSGRQFSNSRSEMNVSTLELGDSALYLCASSSQGADYGYTFGSGTRLTVV.

This sequence joins TRBV4-3 and TRBJ1-5; the D is unclear. The CDR3 has 15 residues. Germline V gene data show CDR1 as LGHNA and CDR2 as YSLEER. V was cut by 1 base and J by 10 bases, with 17 bases left in between. The CDR3 DNA follows: TGCGCCAGCAGCCAAGTCTATGCAGACGCTAGACCCCAGCATTTT. Residues: CASSQVYADARPQHF.

The gene calls are TRBV5-8 and TRBJ2-1; TRBD1 aligns across 9 bases. Germline lookup yields CDR1 SGHTS and CDR2 YDEGEE. The junction had 4 bases not matched to a gene; V was cut back by 4 bases and J by 2 bases. CDR3 size: 15 residues. The CDR3 region has the DNA TGTGCCAGCAGCGCGGGACAGGGCACCTACAATGAGCAGTTCTTC. Protein sequence: CASSAGQGTYNEQFF. The variable domain in full, with the rest retrieved from reference TRBV5-8 and TRBJ2-1, is EAGVTQSPTHLIKTRGQQATLRCSPISGHTSVYWYQQALGLGLQFLLWYDEGEERNRGNFPPRFSGRQFPNYSSELNVNALELEDSALYLCASSAGQGTYNEQFFGPGTRLTVL.

The chain links TRBV6-1 to TRBJ2-7; 9 bases are shared with TRBD1. Germline loops: CDR1 MNHNS, CDR2 SASEGT. J gave up 1 base and V 2 bases, and 6 bases lay outside the gene matches. CDR3 size: 16 residues. CDR3 amino acids: CASSEHPGTGSYEQYF. Here the CDR3 DNA reads TGTGCCAGCAGTGAACATCCCGGGACAGGGTCCTACGAGCAGTACTTC.

As DNA, the CDR3 is TGTGCCAGTAGTCCCCAGGGGCCCACGCAGTATTTT. It is translated as CASSPQGPTQYF. V is TRBV19 and J is TRBJ2-3; D may be TRBD1 (6 bases). The CDR3 spans 12 residues. Trimming cost V 5 bases and J 9 bases, with 12 bases left between them. The germline V gene has CDR1 LNHDA and CDR2 SQIVND (reference sequence).

This sequence joins TRBV6-1 and TRBJ1-5; no reliable D call. Germline lookup yields CDR1 MNHNS and CDR2 SASEGT. Trimming shortened V by 6 bases and J by 0 bases, and 12 bases separated the two germline ends. This CDR3 spans 15 amino acids. CDR3 region: CASRLTMDSNQPQHF. The CDR3 nucleotides are TGTGCCAGCAGGTTGACCATGGATAGCAATCAGCCCCAGCATTTT.